These 27 T cell receptor beta chains were all obtained from the same sample, sequenced in a study of CD8+ T cells in alopecia areata. cDNA prepared by RNA extraction and subsequent reverse transcription served as the template for sequencing. TCRdb's copy holds only in-frame clones and misses some; the assay was immunoSEQ multiplex PCR. The repertoire includes some 180,000 clones, around three fifths of them detected once, and 4% to 6% sits in the top ten. Sequenced material: CD8+ T cells sorted from blood. These receptors came from a human donor in good health.

V and J are TRBV29-1 and TRBJ2-3; 8 positions agree with TRBD1. This CDR3 comprises 14 residues. Germline CDR1 and CDR2: SQVTM and ANQGSEA. The V gene end was trimmed by 3 bases and the J gene end by 2 bases; junction bases not matched to a gene: 4. CDR3 region: CSVEGTGHTDTQYF. The CDR3 region has the DNA TGCAGCGTTGAGGGGACAGGCCACACAGATACGCAGTATTTT.

As for this clone: The same CDR3 arises from other DNA sequences in this sample as well. The gene calls are TRBV29-1 and TRBJ2-7; the D gene is possibly TRBD2 (5 bases). The CDR3 consists of 12 residues. Looked up from germline, CDR1 is SQVTM and CDR2 is ANQGSEA. The germline V and J ends were trimmed by 0 bases and 4 bases, with 7 bases remaining between them. CDR3 sequence (DNA): TGCAGCGTTGAAGATCCGGGGTACGAGCAGTACTTC. Its protein product is CSVEDPGYEQYF.

The chain employs TRBV2 and TRBJ2-1; the match to TRBD2 covers 10 bases. V was clipped by 6 bases and J by 12 bases; unmatched bases: 14. This CDR3 has 15 amino acids. The germline CDR1 and CDR2 sequences are SNHLY and FYNNEI. The CDR3 reads CASSQLAGPQQGQFF. In DNA form, the CDR3 reads TGTGCCAGCAGCCAACTAGCGGGGCCTCAGCAGGGGCAGTTCTTC.

In this sample, this clone turned up a few times. V gene TRBV29-1 combines with J gene TRBJ2-5; 12 bases are a match to TRBD1. This CDR3 has 18 residues. V shed 3 bases, J shed 0 bases, and the junction held 11 bases outside the gene matches. Germline lookup yields CDR1 SQVTM and CDR2 ANQGSEA. The CDR3 DNA reads TGCAGCGTTGATAGGGGGACAGGGGGCCATACCTACCAAGAGACCCAGTACTTC. It codes for CSVDRGTGGHTYQETQYF.

V is TRBV4-1 and J is TRBJ2-4; tentative D call: TRBD1 (6 bases). Germline V gene data show CDR1 as MGHRA and CDR2 as YSYEKL. Trimming pared 0 bases from V and 1 base from J, leaving 10 bases between. The CDR3 is 16 amino acids. The CDR3: CASSQEGGIAKNIQYF. The DNA for the CDR3 is TGCGCCAGCAGCCAAGAAGGGGGTATCGCCAAAAACATTCAGTACTTC.

This sequence joins TRBV13 and TRBJ1-3; D is unresolved. Germline V gives CDR1 PRHDT, CDR2 FYEKMQ (reference sequence). Trimming cost V 5 bases and J 4 bases, with 15 bases left between them. The CDR3 spans 15 residues. The CDR3 DNA sequence: TGTGCCAGCAGCCCTGGGCGGCGCCCCGGAAACACCATATATTTT. Translated: CASSPGRRPGNTIYF.

The V and J genes are TRBV27 and TRBJ2-3; 9 bases line up with TRBD2. The CDR3 totals 16 residues. Per germline, CDR1 MNHEY and CDR2 SMNVEV (reference sequence). J was trimmed by 2 bases and V by 2 bases; bases with no gene match: 5. The CDR3 region has the DNA TGTGCCAGCAGTTTACCGACTAGCGGCCTCACAGATACGCAGTATTTT. It specifies CASSLPTSGLTDTQYF.

The rearrangement joins TRBV30 to TRBJ1-3; possibly TRBD1 for D (6 bases). CDR3 length: 13 amino acids. V lost 8 bases to trimming and J lost 6 bases, with 17 bases between them. Germline V gene data show CDR1 as GTSNPN and CDR2 as SVGIG (reference sequence). CDR3 bases: TGTGCCGCCCCGGGACAACCTCTAAACACCATATATTTT. This codes for CAAPGQPLNTIYF.

The chain has TRBV2 and TRBJ2-3; no definite D call. V was cut by 5 bases and J by 5 bases, with 11 bases left in between. From germline, CDR1 is SNHLY and CDR2 FYNNEI. CDR3 length equals 13 residues. CDR3: CASSWGSRDTQYF. CDR3 DNA: TGTGCCAGCAGTTGGGGAAGCCGAGATACGCAGTATTTT.

This sequence joins TRBV27 and TRBJ1-1; D not resolved. V was cut by 2 bases and J by 1 base, with 8 bases left in between. From germline, CDR1 is MNHEY and CDR2 SMNVEV (reference sequence). This CDR3 has 14 amino acids. CDR3 coding DNA: TGTGCCAGCAGTTTAGACGGGTGGAACACTGAAGCTTTCTTT. This translates into CASSLDGWNTEAFF.

The chain recombines TRBV2 with TRBJ2-7, with a weak D call TRBD1 (7 bases). The CDR3 contains 14 residues. Germline lookup yields CDR1 SNHLY and CDR2 FYNNEI. Trimming stripped 4 bases from V and 2 bases from J, with 12 bases between. The CDR3 sequence: CASSVGGGPYEQYF. The CDR3 coding sequence is TGTGCCAGCAGTGTCGGAGGGGGCCCCTACGAGCAGTACTTC.

This clone has just a few counts. The genes are TRBV2 and TRBJ2-7; D not certain. V was clipped by 5 bases and J by 2 bases, with 13 bases between them. The CDR3 has 14 residues. CDR1 is SNHLY and CDR2 is FYNNEI in the germline V gene. The CDR3 protein is CASSPRGRTYEQYF. CDR3 DNA sequence: TGTGCCAGCAGTCCCCGCGGCAGGACCTACGAGCAGTACTTC.

CDR3 region: CASSVVSGYGYTF. CDR3 nucleotides: TGTGCCAGCAGCGTAGTGAGTGGCTATGGCTACACCTTC. The gene calls are TRBV9 and TRBJ1-2; D is ambiguous. Germline V lookup: CDR1 SGDLS, CDR2 YYNGEE. The CDR3 spans 13 residues. Trimming took off 0 bases at V and 4 bases at J, with 7 bases between the two ends.

This clone has only one observation. This chain connects TRBV5-1 to TRBJ1-2, with TRBD1 matching 7 bases. Germline values: CDR1 SGHRS, CDR2 YFSETQ. The CDR3 covers 14 residues. J gave up 4 bases and V 4 bases, and 7 bases lay outside the gene matches. The CDR3 loop is CASSPVGTAYGYTF. The DNA of the CDR3 is TGCGCCAGCAGCCCCGTCGGGACAGCCTATGGCTACACCTTC.

This chain connects TRBV5-6 to TRBJ1-4; tentatively, D is TRBD1 (5 bases). Trimming removed 4 bases at V and 5 bases at J, with 18 bases between. CDR1 is SGHDT and CDR2 is YYEEEE in the germline V gene. The CDR3 consists of 16 residues. The CDR3 is CASSPGWDRPNEKLFF. The DNA for the CDR3 is TGTGCCAGCAGCCCGGGCTGGGACCGTCCGAATGAAAAACTGTTTTTT.

J is TRBJ1-2 and V is TRBV6-1, with D perhaps matching TRBD1 (5 bases). V was pared by 6 bases and J by 0 bases, with 11 bases between. Germline CDR1 reads MNHNS; CDR2 reads SASEGT. This CDR3 region has 14 residues. The CDR3 reads CASSTGPTNYGYTF. The CDR3 DNA reads TGTGCCAGCAGCACGGGACCGACTAACTATGGCTACACCTTC.

J is TRBJ1-2 and V is TRBV4-1, with D hard to call. Per germline, CDR1 MGHRA and CDR2 YSYEKL. CDR3 size: 15 residues. The V end was cut by 4 bases, the J end by 5 bases, with 17 bases between. CDR3 loop: CASSPMMAPLYGYTF. CDR3 nucleotides: TGCGCCAGCAGCCCGATGATGGCACCACTATATGGCTACACCTTC.

A single count supports this clone. Other DNA sequences in the same sample also yield this CDR3. V is TRBV27 and J is TRBJ2-7; D is uncertain. The CDR3 has 11 residues. The germline V gene has CDR1 MNHEY and CDR2 SMNVEV (reference sequence). With 4 bases removed from V and 3 bases from J, the gap between germline ends came to 4 bases. The CDR3 loop reads CASSSGYEQYF. The CDR3 DNA reads TGTGCCAGCAGTTCCGGCTACGAGCAGTACTTC.

This clone has a handful of counts. This sample also contains other DNA sequences that code for the same CDR3. V usage is TRBV4-1 and J usage is TRBJ2-3, with 7 bases that match TRBD2. V lost 0 bases, J lost 3 bases, and 3 bases stayed unmatched. Germline values: CDR1 MGHRA, CDR2 YSYEKL. CDR3 size: 15 residues. DNA for the CDR3: TGCGCCAGCAGCCAAGAGGGGGGGAGAACAGATACGCAGTATTTT. Its protein is CASSQEGGRTDTQYF.

The V call is TRBV6-7, the J call TRBJ1-5; D is unresolved. TRBV6-7 is sorted into the ORF group, with uncertain function. The CDR3 is made up of 10 amino acids. Trimming removed 7 bases from V and 7 bases from J, with 5 bases in between. For the CDR3, the DNA is TGTGCCAGCATAGAACAGCCCCAGCATTTT. This encodes CASIEQPQHF.

The chain is built from TRBV4-1 and TRBJ2-2; 8 nucleotides match TRBD1. There are 15 residues in the CDR3. Germline loops: CDR1 MGHRA, CDR2 YSYEKL. The ends lost 5 bases at V and 3 bases at J; junction bases unmatched: 5. Here the CDR3 reads CASSTGQGYTGELFF. DNA of the CDR3: TGCGCCAGCAGCACTGGACAGGGCTACACCGGGGAGCTGTTTTTT.

This clone was observed a handful of times. CDR3 sequence reads: CASSPRQGAGETQYF. DNA of the CDR3: TGTGCCAGCAGCCCGAGACAGGGGGCTGGTGAGACCCAGTACTTC. The chain is built from TRBV13 and TRBJ2-5, with 10 nucleotides matching TRBD1. This CDR3 comprises 15 residues. Trimming removed 5 bases from V and 5 bases from J; junction bases left unmatched: 8. In germline, CDR1 is PRHDT, CDR2 FYEKMQ (reference sequence).

V gene TRBV18 combines with J gene TRBJ2-5; D is undetermined. The CDR3 runs to 12 residues. CDR1 and CDR2 (germline): KGHSH, LQKENI. V gave up 8 bases and J gave up 0 bases, with 7 bases separating them. The chain's CDR3 is CASLGNQETQYF. The DNA of the CDR3 is TGTGCCAGCCTGGGTAACCAAGAGACCCAGTACTTC. The whole variable domain, filled in from reference TRBV18 and TRBJ2-5, reads NAGVMQNPRHLVRRRGQEARLRCSPMKGHSHVYWYRQLPEEGLKFMVYLQKENIIDESGMPKERFSAEFPKEGPSILRIQQVVRGDSAAYFCASLGNQETQYFGPGTRLLVL.

V is TRBV29-1 and J is TRBJ1-1; TRBD1 might be the D (5 bases). In germline, CDR1 is SQVTM, CDR2 ANQGSEA. With 2 bases removed from V and 0 bases from J, the gap between germline ends came to 13 bases. This CDR3 comprises 15 residues. CDR3 sequence (DNA): TGCAGCGTTGAATGGGGGTCAGCCATGAACACTGAAGCTTTCTTT. Amino acids: CSVEWGSAMNTEAFF.

In this sample, this clone turned up once. The V and J genes are TRBV30 and TRBJ2-3, with D possibly being TRBD1 (8 bases). The V gene lost 1 base and the J gene lost 4 bases, with 12 bases spanning the gap. CDR1 is GTSNPN and CDR2 is SVGIG in the germline V gene (reference sequence). The CDR3 has 14 residues. CDR3 sequence: CAWSETGGADTQYF. CDR3 nucleotide sequence: TGTGCCTGGAGTGAAACAGGGGGGGCAGATACGCAGTATTTT. The full variable domain, with the rest looked up from reference TRBV30 and TRBJ2-3, is SQTIHQWPATLVQPVGSPLSLECTVEGTSNPNLYWYRQAAGRGLQLLFYSVGIGQISSEVPQNLSASRPQDRQFILSSKKLLLSDSGFYLCAWSETGGADTQYFGPGTRLTVL.

The rearrangement links TRBV29-1 to TRBJ2-5; 7 positions match TRBD1. The V gene's germline CDR1 is SQVTM and CDR2 ANQGSEA. Trimming removed 6 bases from V and 4 bases from J; junction bases left unmatched: 20. This CDR3 contains 17 residues. The CDR3 here is CSVGGQGVNPTPETQYF. For the CDR3, the DNA is TGCAGCGTAGGCGGGCAGGGGGTCAACCCTACCCCAGAGACCCAGTACTTC.

This clone appeared a few times. The chain joins TRBV12-5 to TRBJ2-1, with 7 nucleotides matching TRBD1. Germline CDR1 is LGHNT and CDR2 is FRNRAP. The V gene end was trimmed by 8 bases and the J gene end by 6 bases; junction bases not matched to a gene: 4. This CDR3 is built from 12 residues. CDR3 coding DNA: TGTGCTAGTAACAGGGGACCCAATGAGCAGTTCTTC. This sequence encodes CASNRGPNEQFF.